This TCR beta chain is from a study of persistence of HIV-infected CD4 T cells. Deletions cut 4 bases from V and 4 bases from J, with 12 bases between. From germline, CDR1 is SGDLS and CDR2 YYNGEE. The CDR3 runs 15 residues. Cells were stimulated with overlapping HIV-1 Gag 15-mer peptides. Sorting of responding CD4+ T cells relied on upregulated CD40 ligand together with CD69. Inclusion required CMV-positive serology and CD4+ counts above 400 cells/uL. As concerns this clone: The antigen remains undetermined.

Sequencing used immunoSEQ version 4 in survey mode. Sequenced by immunoSEQ multiplex PCR; TCRdb stores in-frame clones only, minus some. The sample contains about 19,000 clones, approximately 60% of which appear only once. The sequence was obtained from an adult woman with HIV who was CMV-seropositive. The starting material was CD4+ T cells sorted from PBMCs after roughly 20-hour stimulation, obtained from a patient who received antiretroviral therapy. J is TRBJ2-6 and V is TRBV9; D assignment may be TRBD1 or TRBD2 (5 bases each). CDR3 sequence reads: CASSPGTLGANVLTF. CDR3 nucleotides: TGTGCCAGCAGCCCCGGGACCCTCGGGGCCAACGTCCTGACTTTC.